This TCR beta chain was sequenced during a study of identical twins (dated by TCRdb to about 2016). Describing the broader study: To test whether fetal clonotypes persist, this study deep-sequenced TCR alpha and beta repertoires from monozygotic twins, from unrelated adults of various ages, and from cord blood. To rule out contamination, the twin experiments were replicated at different times with different library preparation protocols.

All donors were healthy Caucasians. Three pairs of female monozygotic twins, all aged roughly 18 to 29 years, made up the twin cohort. Peripheral blood mononuclear cells were used as the source from which RNA for TCR libraries was isolated. The receptor library was made with 5' RACE. The sample was run on an Illumina HiSeq 2000. A universal primer binding site was added through template switching, and the final cDNA carried a unique molecular identifier so that TCR cDNA molecules could be counted accurately. First-strand cDNA for TCR alpha and beta chains was synthesized from specific primers in the conserved constant-segment region. Each cDNA library was double barcoded, with a SMART-Mk sample barcode plus Illumina barcodes, to control for contamination. TruSeq adapter sequences along with Illumina sample barcodes were introduced in two successive PCR steps. Sequencing of the TCR alpha and beta cDNA libraries was done on the Illumina HiSeq platform using custom primers. The study's processing was this. Raw reads were processed with MiGEC to extract unique molecular identifiers, and MiXCR was used to determine CDR3 positions. For each individual, recombination models were inferred using an EM algorithm with the repgenHMM and IGoR tools. Shared clonotypes were analyzed with the tcR package in R, and sharing was normalized by the product of cloneset sizes. To study raw recombination free of thymic and clonal selection effects, out-of-frame nonproductive sequences were analyzed. TCRdb reprocessed the public reads (quality trimming at Q25 with fastp, clone calling with MiXCR) and kept in-frame beta chains. Here each entry gathers all rows of one CDR3 protein and keeps the most common genes and DNA. For this entry, the V and J calls and clone size follow TCRdb and not the study's own pipeline. This sample comprises under 800,000 distinct CDR3 sequences, 21% of them detected only once. The top ten clonotypes cover more than 4% of the sample.

Results and caveats for the whole study, not just this receptor: Out-of-frame TCR alpha sharing in monozygotic twins was systematically underestimated by recombination models, whereas sharing between unrelated individuals was in agreement with the recombination models. Abundant cord blood beta clonotypes carried fewer insertions; young adult naive repertoires showed a weaker similar trend, while memory repertoires showed none. Compared with coincidental sharing between unrelated individuals, an excess of low generation-probability sequences was observed among out-of-frame TCR alpha sequences shared between twins. The excess sharing between twins in beta out-of-frame sequences was weaker because fewer shared sequences reduced the signal-to-noise ratio. Because the same donors could not be followed over many years, the conclusions relied on cross-sectional statistical analysis. Invariant T cells such as MAIT and iNKT could partly confound zero-insertion analyses, though diverse VJ usage argued against this for most clonotypes.

This clonotype was detected only a few times. Its antigen remains undetermined. No base quality values were provided; no much bigger clone lies one nucleotide off. CDR1 and CDR2 were assigned from the germline V gene as MNHNS and SASEGT. Including the terminal cysteine and phenylalanine, the CDR3 comprises 13 residues. This entry keeps only the CDR3 DNA: 39 bases, framed from base 1. Trimming costs V 6 bases and J 6 bases, and their ends lie 15 bases apart. This sample was shared with a second study, whose subject was T cells expressing NK-cell markers. As described in the second report: In sorted CD3+CD56+NKG2C+, CD3+CD56+NKG2C- and CD3+CD56-NKG2C+ T-cell subsets from 7 or 8 donors, TCR beta-chain repertoires were profiled. Of the eight sequenced donors, seven were found to be HCMV-seropositive and one was found to be HCMV-seronegative. To restrict sorting to alphabetaTCR-expressing T cells, an anti-gammadeltaTCR antibody was added in several experiments. For five or six donors, the dominant CD3+CD56+NKG2C+ clonotypes were among the top 10 CD8+ clonotypes and accounted for roughly 1.0-8% of CD8+ T cells. Those dominant clonotypes were again the most abundant among CD3+CD56-NKG2C+ cells in a handful of donors, at about 28.3-65%. Whether the expanded NKG2C-expressing T cell clones were specific for HCMV antigens remained unclear. The study sequenced eight donors, all healthy volunteers chosen at random: three men and five women. To determine HCMV serostatus, a commercial ELISA kit was used to detect HCMV-specific IgG in serum. For roughly six donors, bulk peripheral blood T-cell repertoires were additionally sequenced from unsorted PBMC. MIGEC was used to demultiplex reads and group reads by UMI, and MiTCR was used to assemble and quantify clonotypes. To exclude erroneous sequences, any TCR cDNA sequence not supported by at least two reads was discarded. The tcR package was used for downstream repertoire analysis, with clonotypes matched between fractions based on CDR3 nucleotide sequence plus V segment. Antigen specificity was annotated against VDJdb with VDJmatch, allowing one amino acid substitution in CDR3.

This TCR was recovered from a woman younger than 30 in good health. The sequence joins TRBV6-1 to TRBJ2-7; the D region possibly corresponds to TRBD1 (6 bases align). The source material was PBMCs. The CDR3 reads as follows: CASRSTGLGEQYF. The nucleotides read TGTGCCAGCAGATCAACAGGGTTGGGCGAGCAGTACTTC.